This TCR beta chain was identified during a study of OX40 agonist ivuxolimab in advanced cancers. At the level of the study: Dose-escalation patients suffered from hepatocellular carcinoma, melanoma, renal cell or head and neck cancer. Earlier anti-PD-1, anti-PD-L1 or anti-CTLA-4 therapy was permitted; roughly 37% had received some.

TCRdb's copy holds only in-frame clones and misses some; the assay was immunoSEQ multiplex PCR. The sample includes tens of thousands of clones, around 90% of them seen just once. General study points: More expanded clones were found, on average, in CD8+ than in CD4+ T cells.

V was pared by 2 bases and J by 4 bases, with 14 bases between. This CDR3 comprises 15 residues. Germline CDR1 reads MNHNS; CDR2 reads SASEGT. In the case of this clone: What it recognizes is unknown.

The clonotype originates from an adult with an advanced solid tumor such as melanoma, head and neck, liver or kidney cancer. The starting material was CD4+ or CD8+ T cells sorted from blood, obtained in a trial of the OX40 agonist ivuxolimab. V is TRBV6-1 and J is TRBJ1-1; D not certain. DNA of the CDR3: TGTGCCAGCAGTGAAAGGATGGGCTCAGGCACTGAAGCTTTCTTT. Translating it yields CASSERMGSGTEAFF.